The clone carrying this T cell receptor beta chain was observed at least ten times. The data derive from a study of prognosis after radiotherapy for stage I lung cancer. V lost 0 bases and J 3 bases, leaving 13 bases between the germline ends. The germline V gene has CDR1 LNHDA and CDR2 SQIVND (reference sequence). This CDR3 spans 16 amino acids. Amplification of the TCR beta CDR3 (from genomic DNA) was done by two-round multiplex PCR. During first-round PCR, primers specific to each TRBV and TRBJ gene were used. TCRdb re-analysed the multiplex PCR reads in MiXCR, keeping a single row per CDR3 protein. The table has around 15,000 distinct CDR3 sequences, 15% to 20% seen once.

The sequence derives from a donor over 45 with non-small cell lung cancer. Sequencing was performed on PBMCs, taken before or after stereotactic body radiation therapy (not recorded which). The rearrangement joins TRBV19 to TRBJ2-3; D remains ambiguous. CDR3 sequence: CASSIDFGGVTDTQYF. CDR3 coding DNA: TGTGCCAGTAGTATAGATTTCGGCGGAGTAACAGATACGCAGTATTTT.